This TCR beta chain was sequenced in a study of tissue T cells after allogeneic stem cell transplantation. Sequencing of TCRbeta CDR3 at survey depth gave sequences and template counts. The assay was immunoSEQ multiplex PCR, and TCRdb's table has in-frame clones only and misses some. Among fewer than 8,000 clones listed, about 74% were seen once. Comparators were a few non-transplant cancer patients without known GI disease. The germline V and J ends were trimmed by 7 bases and 2 bases, with 13 bases remaining between them. Germline CDR1 and CDR2: MGHRA and YSYEKL. This CDR3 contains 14 residues. This clone was seen a handful of times. What it binds is unknown. Notes on the study in general: Across patients, clones rarely overlapped, yet motif clusters were shared tissue-specifically.

The starting material was tissue from the rectum, obtained at autopsy. The chain combines TRBV4-1 with TRBJ2-3, with D possibly matching TRBD1 (6 bases). This sequence originates from a woman aged 18-55 years with breast cancer. CDR3 sequence: CASTLGGYTDTQYF. CDR3 sequence (DNA): TGCGCCAGCACCTTAGGGGGTTACACAGATACGCAGTATTTT.